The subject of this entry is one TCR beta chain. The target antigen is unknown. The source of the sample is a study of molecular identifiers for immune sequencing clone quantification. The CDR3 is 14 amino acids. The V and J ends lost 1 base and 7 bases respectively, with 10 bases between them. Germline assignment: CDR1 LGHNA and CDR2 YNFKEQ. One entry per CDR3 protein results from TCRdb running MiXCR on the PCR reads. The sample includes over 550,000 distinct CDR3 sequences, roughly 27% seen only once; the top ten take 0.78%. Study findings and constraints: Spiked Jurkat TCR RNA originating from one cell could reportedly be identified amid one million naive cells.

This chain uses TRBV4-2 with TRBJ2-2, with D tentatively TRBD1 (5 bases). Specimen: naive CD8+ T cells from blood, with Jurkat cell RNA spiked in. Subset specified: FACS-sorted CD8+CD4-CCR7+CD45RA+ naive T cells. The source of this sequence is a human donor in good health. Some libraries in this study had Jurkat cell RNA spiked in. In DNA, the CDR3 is TGTGCCAGCAGCCAAGCAGGGATTGGCGGGGAGCTGTTTTTT. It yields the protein CASSQAGIGGELFF.